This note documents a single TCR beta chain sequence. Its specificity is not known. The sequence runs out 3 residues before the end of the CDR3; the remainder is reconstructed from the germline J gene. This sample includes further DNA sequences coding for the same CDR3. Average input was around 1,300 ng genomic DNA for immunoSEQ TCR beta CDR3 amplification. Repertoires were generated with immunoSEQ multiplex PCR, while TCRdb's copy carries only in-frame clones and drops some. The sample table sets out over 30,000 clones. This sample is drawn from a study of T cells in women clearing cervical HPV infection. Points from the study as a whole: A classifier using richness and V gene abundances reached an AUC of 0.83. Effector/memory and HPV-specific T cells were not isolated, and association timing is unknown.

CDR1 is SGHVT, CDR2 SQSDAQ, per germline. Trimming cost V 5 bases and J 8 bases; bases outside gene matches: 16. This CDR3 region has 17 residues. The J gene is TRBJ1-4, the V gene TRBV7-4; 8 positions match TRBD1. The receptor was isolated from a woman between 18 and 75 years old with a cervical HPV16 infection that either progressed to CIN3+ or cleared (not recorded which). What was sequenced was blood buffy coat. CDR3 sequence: CASSLRTGQGSVEKLFF. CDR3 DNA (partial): TGTGCCAGCAGCCTTCGGACAGGACAGGGAAGCGTCGAAAAA. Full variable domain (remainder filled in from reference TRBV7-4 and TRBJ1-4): GAGVSQSPRYKVAKRGRDVALRCDSISGHVTLYWYRQTLGQGSEVLTYSQSDAQRDKSGRPSGRFSAERPERSVSTLKIQRTEQGDSAVYLCASSLRTGQGSVEKLFFGSGTQLSVL.